This T cell receptor beta chain was recorded in a study of CD4 T cell repertoires in COVID-19. Sequencing was done directly on freshly isolated, uncultured memory T cells. Assay: immunoSEQ multiplex PCR; the TCRdb copy retains only in-frame clones and omits some. The profile shows tens of thousands of clones, around 87% of them singletons. This sequence originates from a human donor who had COVID-19. The sample was central memory CD4+ T cells from blood, taken before the COVID-19 pandemic.

CDR3 residues: CASRSTGKGEKLFF. The CDR3 nucleotides are TGTGCCAGCAGGTCAACAGGGAAGGGAGAAAAACTGTTTTTT. The chain links TRBV28 to TRBJ1-4; D is possibly TRBD1 (6 bases). With 6 bases removed from V and 8 bases from J, the gap between germline ends came to 16 bases. The CDR3 contains 14 residues. Germline V gene data show CDR1 as MDHEN and CDR2 as SYDVKM.